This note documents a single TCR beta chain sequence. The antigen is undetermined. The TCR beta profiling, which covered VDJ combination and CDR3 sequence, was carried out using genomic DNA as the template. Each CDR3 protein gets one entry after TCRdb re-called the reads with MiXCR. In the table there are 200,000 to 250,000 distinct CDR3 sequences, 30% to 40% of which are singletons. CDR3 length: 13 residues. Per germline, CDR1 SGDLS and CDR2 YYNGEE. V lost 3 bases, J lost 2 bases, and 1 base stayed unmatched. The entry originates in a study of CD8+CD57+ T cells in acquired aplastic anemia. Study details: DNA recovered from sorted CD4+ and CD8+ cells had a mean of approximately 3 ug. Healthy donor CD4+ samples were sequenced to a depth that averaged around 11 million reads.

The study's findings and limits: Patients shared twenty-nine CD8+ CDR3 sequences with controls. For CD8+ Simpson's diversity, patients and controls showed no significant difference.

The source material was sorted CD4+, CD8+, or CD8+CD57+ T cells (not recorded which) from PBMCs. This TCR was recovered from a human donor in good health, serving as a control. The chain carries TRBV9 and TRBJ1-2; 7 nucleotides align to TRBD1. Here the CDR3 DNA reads TGTGCCAGCAGCGGCAGGGGGAACTATGGCTACACCTTC. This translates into CASSGRGNYGYTF.